These 26 T cell receptor beta chains came from one sample sequenced in a study of T cell responses to AZD1222 COVID-19 vaccine. Using immunoSEQ multiplex PCR, the repertoire was profiled, and TCRdb retains in-frame clones only, with some absent. The table includes about 99,000 clones, roughly 87% detected once. The specimen was peripheral blood, collected on day 0 of AZD1222 vaccination. The source of these receptors is an adult in good health.

The rearrangement links TRBV6-5 to TRBJ2-1; 7 nucleotides align to TRBD2. CDR3 length: 14 residues. V gave up 4 bases and J gave up 9 bases; unmatched junction bases: 9. The germline CDR1 and CDR2 sequences are MNHEY and SVGAGI. CDR3: CASSLSSGEGEQFF. The CDR3 nucleotides read TGTGCCAGCAGTTTGTCGAGCGGGGAGGGTGAGCAGTTCTTC.

The rearrangement links TRBV18 to TRBJ1-5; no reliable D call. The CDR3 consists of 12 residues. In germline, CDR1 is KGHSH, CDR2 LQKENI. Trimming removed 6 bases at V and 4 bases at J, with 7 bases between. The CDR3 nucleotides are TGTGCCAGCTCTCCCCAGAATCAGCCCCAGCATTTT. It translates to CASSPQNQPQHF.

This chain connects TRBV23-1 to TRBJ2-7; D perhaps matches TRBD1 (6 bases). TRBV23-1 carries the ORF label, with uncertain function. Trimming pared 3 bases from V and 7 bases from J, leaving 19 bases between. The CDR3 length is 15 residues. The CDR3: CASSHKGDRRREQYF. The CDR3 DNA is TGCGCCAGCAGTCACAAGGGTGACAGGCGTCGGGAGCAGTACTTC.

V usage is TRBV29-1 and J usage is TRBJ1-2; no firm D call. The CDR3 loop spans 16 amino acids. Per germline, CDR1 SQVTM and CDR2 ANQGSEA. V gave up 7 bases and J gave up 2 bases, with 23 bases separating them. This CDR3 is CSARTVEVPGNYGYTF. CDR3 coding DNA: TGCAGCGCCCGGACGGTGGAAGTACCGGGAAACTATGGCTACACCTTC. Using reference TRBV29-1 and TRBJ1-2 for the parts outside the CDR3, the full variable domain is SAVISQKPSRDICQRGTSLTIQCQVDSQVTMMFWYRQQPGQSLTLIATANQGSEATYESGFVIDKFPISRPNLTFSTLTVSNMSPEDSSIYLCSARTVEVPGNYGYTFGSGTRLTVV.

The gene calls are TRBV5-6 and TRBJ2-6; D is ambiguous. Trimming took 4 bases from V and 5 from J, leaving 16 bases between them. The V gene's germline CDR1 is SGHDT and CDR2 YYEEEE. The CDR3 totals 16 residues. This CDR3 is CASSPGRRGWANVLTF. The CDR3 DNA follows: TGTGCCAGCAGCCCTGGCAGGCGTGGGTGGGCCAACGTCCTGACTTTC.

This clone was seen a single time. The rearrangement links TRBV5-5 to TRBJ2-4; unclear D gene. The CDR3 runs 13 residues. CDR1 and CDR2 (germline): SGHKS, YYEKEE (reference sequence). V was trimmed by 4 bases and J by 10 bases, leaving 15 bases between them. The CDR3 sequence is CASSQETLGIQYF. The CDR3 bases are TGTGCCAGCAGCCAAGAGACCCTGGGGATTCAGTACTTC.

The chain links TRBV6-5 to TRBJ2-7; no definite D call. CDR3 length equals 14 residues. The V gene's germline CDR1 is MNHEY and CDR2 SVGAGI. V was cut by 10 bases and J by 6 bases, with 22 bases left in between. The CDR3 nucleotides read TGTGCCACAAGGTACGGTGCCTTCCTGGGCGAGCAGTACTTC. Translation: CATRYGAFLGEQYF.

In its sample, this clone was seen once. The chain joins TRBV18 to TRBJ1-2; maybe TRBD1 (6 bases). The V gene lost 2 bases and the J gene lost 4 bases, with 11 bases spanning the gap. The CDR3 covers 14 residues. Germline CDR1 reads KGHSH; CDR2 reads LQKENI. The CDR3, as DNA: TGTGCCAGCTCACCATGGACAGTCTCCTATGGCTACACCTTC. It yields the protein CASSPWTVSYGYTF.

The V call is TRBV3-1 (or the pseudogene TRBV3-2), the J call TRBJ1-1; D is undetermined. The CDR3 spans 11 residues. Germline V CDR1 and CDR2: LGHDT, YNNKEL (reference sequence). Trimming left V 1 base short and J 9 bases short, with 6 bases between. The CDR3 region has the DNA TGTGCCAGCAGCCAAGGGGCCCAAGCTTTCTTT. Its translation is CASSQGAQAFF.

This clone was observed once. The gene calls are TRBV7-6 and TRBJ2-5; D unclear. Per germline, CDR1 SGHVS and CDR2 FNYEAQ. The CDR3 extends over 12 amino acids. V gave up 2 bases and J gave up 9 bases, with 10 bases separating them. CDR3 sequence: CASSLTGEAQYF. CDR3 nucleotides: TGTGCCAGCAGCTTAACCGGCGAGGCCCAGTACTTC.

The chain uses TRBV4-3 and TRBJ2-7; D is perhaps TRBD2 (7 bases). CDR1 and CDR2 (germline): LGHNA, YSLEER. Trimming took 1 base from V and 2 from J, leaving 12 bases between them. The CDR3 is made up of 15 amino acids. The CDR3 nucleotides read TGCGCCAGCAGCCAAGGGCGCGGGGGCACCTACGAGCAGTACTTC. Protein: CASSQGRGGTYEQYF.

This chain uses TRBV27 with TRBJ1-2, with D possibly matching TRBD1 (6 bases). Between the trimmed V and J ends, which lost 5 bases and 8 bases, there was a span of 18 bases. The CDR3 consists of 14 residues. Per the germline V gene, CDR1 is MNHEY and CDR2 is SMNVEV (reference sequence). CDR3 in amino acids: CASSQQGSWGGYTF. Here the CDR3 DNA reads TGTGCCAGCAGTCAACAGGGAAGTTGGGGCGGCTACACCTTC.

By share, this clone ranks as medium-sized (0.01 to 0.1%). The chain joins TRBV3-1 (or the pseudogene TRBV3-2) to TRBJ2-7, with D tentatively TRBD1 (5 bases). The germline V gene has CDR1 LGHDT and CDR2 YNNKEL (reference sequence). This CDR3 comprises 17 residues. V was clipped by 0 bases and J by 2 bases, with 17 bases between them. This chain's CDR3 is CASSQEPRQSYTYEQYF. In nucleotides, the CDR3 is TGTGCCAGCAGCCAAGAGCCCCGACAGAGTTACACCTACGAGCAGTACTTC.

The J gene is TRBJ2-2, the V gene TRBV6-5; D is perhaps TRBD1 or TRBD2 (5 bases each). Per germline, CDR1 MNHEY and CDR2 SVGAGI. Trimming pared 8 bases from V and 2 bases from J, leaving 12 bases between. The CDR3 consists of 14 residues. CDR3 sequence reads: CASQRDLNTGELFF. In DNA, the CDR3 is TGTGCCAGCCAAAGGGACCTAAACACCGGGGAGCTGTTTTTT.

This rearrangement joins TRBV5-5 to TRBJ1-5; no clear D gene. CDR1 SGHKS and CDR2 YYEKEE come from the germline V gene (reference sequence). Between the trimmed V and J ends, which lost 4 bases and 3 bases, there was a span of 14 bases. The CDR3 consists of 15 residues. The CDR3 sequence is CASSQNTMDNQPQHF. CDR3 DNA sequence: TGTGCCAGCAGCCAAAATACAATGGACAATCAGCCCCAGCATTTT.

This chain's CDR3 is CASSLGVSGATEAFF. The CDR3 region has the DNA TGTGCCAGCAGCTTAGGGGTCTCGGGGGCCACTGAAGCTTTCTTT. The J gene is TRBJ1-1, the V gene TRBV11-2, with D possibly matching TRBD1 (6 bases). The CDR3 covers 15 residues. Per germline, CDR1 SGHAT and CDR2 FQNNGV. Trimming took off 1 base at V and 4 bases at J, with 13 bases between the two ends.

Concerning this clone itself: At one end, the junction sequence differs from germline, possibly due to a read error. This chain connects TRBV5-1 to TRBJ2-1, with 11 bases identical to TRBD2. Germline assignment: CDR1 SGHRS and CDR2 YFSETQ. The CDR3 has 15 amino acids. CDR3: CASSAGLAGYNEQFF. The CDR3 DNA reads as TGTGCCAGCAGCGCAGGACTAGCGGGTTACAATGAGCAGTTCTTC.

V usage is TRBV29-1 and J usage is TRBJ2-3, with TRBD2 matching over 13 bases. With 7 bases clipped from V and 2 bases from J, the junction kept 3 bases outside the gene matches. CDR1 is SQVTM, CDR2 ANQGSEA, per germline. The CDR3 covers 14 residues. CDR3 DNA sequence: TGCAGCGCGGGACTAGCGGGGCTCACAGATACGCAGTATTTT. It is translated as CSAGLAGLTDTQYF.

V and J are TRBV9 and TRBJ1-2; 10 nucleotides agree with TRBD1. Germline CDR1 is SGDLS and CDR2 is YYNGEE. The CDR3 is made up of 17 amino acids. The ends lost 3 bases at V and 4 bases at J; junction bases unmatched: 12. The DNA for the CDR3 is TGTGCCAGCAGCGCCGGGACAGGGGAAATCGCTGTCTATGGCTACACCTTC. Translated: CASSAGTGEIAVYGYTF. The full variable domain, rest sourced from reference TRBV9 and TRBJ1-2, is DSGVTQTPKHLITATGQRVTLRCSPRSGDLSVYWYQQSLDQGLQFLIQYYNGEERAKGNILERFSAQQFPDLHSELNLSSLELGDSALYFCASSAGTGEIAVYGYTFGSGTRLTVV.

The chain recombines TRBV29-1 with TRBJ1-2, with D possibly being TRBD1 (5 bases). The ends were cut back, 4 bases at V and 8 bases at J, with 17 bases in the middle. CDR1 and CDR2 from the germline V gene are SQVTM and ANQGSEA. The length of the CDR3 is 13 residues. For the CDR3, the DNA is TGCAGCGTTGGGACAACCGAGGGAGTCGGCTACACCTTC. Translating gives CSVGTTEGVGYTF.

The rearrangement joins TRBV18 to TRBJ2-5; 7 nucleotides match TRBD1. Germline V lookup: CDR1 KGHSH, CDR2 LQKENI. The CDR3 totals 13 residues. V gave up 6 bases and J gave up 7 bases; unmatched junction bases: 8. CDR3: CASSQTGEATQYF. The CDR3 region has the DNA TGTGCCAGCTCCCAAACAGGGGAAGCGACCCAGTACTTC.

The chain carries TRBV11-3 and TRBJ2-7; 8 positions agree with TRBD2. CDR1 and CDR2 from the germline V gene are SGHNT and YENEEA. CDR3 length equals 14 residues. Trimming cost V 5 bases and J 1 base; bases outside gene matches: 4. CDR3 protein: CASSPGTSSYEQYF. In DNA form, the CDR3 reads TGTGCCAGCAGCCCCGGGACTAGTTCCTACGAGCAGTACTTC.

The rearrangement joins TRBV19 to TRBJ1-2, with 7 bases lining up with TRBD1. The CDR3 runs to 14 residues. Germline V gives CDR1 LNHDA, CDR2 SQIVND (reference sequence). The junction had 6 bases not matched to a gene; V was cut back by 6 bases and J by 2 bases. The CDR3 coding sequence is TGTGCCAGTAGCAATCCGGGACAGAACTATGGCTACACCTTC. Encoded protein: CASSNPGQNYGYTF.

The chain is built from TRBV10-2 and TRBJ2-3; 13 nucleotides line up with TRBD2. Looked up from germline, CDR1 is WSHSY and CDR2 is SAAADI. J was trimmed by 4 bases and V by 5 bases; bases with no gene match: 6. The CDR3 is 16 amino acids. Here the CDR3 DNA reads TGCGCCAGCAGTCATACTAGCGGGGGGGCCGCAGATACGCAGTATTTT. Translation gives CASSHTSGGAADTQYF.

Points on this clone: At one end the junction does not follow the germline gene, possibly because of a read error. This sequence joins TRBV7-9 and TRBJ2-1, with TRBD2 matching over 10 bases. The CDR3 is made up of 16 amino acids. Germline V lookup: CDR1 SEHNR, CDR2 FQNEAQ (reference sequence). The CDR3 reads CASSLAGAVPYNEQFF. The CDR3, as DNA: TGTGCCAGCAGCCTAGCGGGGGCCGTCCCTTACAATGAGCAGTTCTTC.

V usage is TRBV5-1 and J usage is TRBJ1-2; 7 bases are a match to TRBD1. This CDR3 has 16 amino acids. Per germline, CDR1 SGHRS and CDR2 YFSETQ. V trimming: 0 bases; J trimming: 4 bases; junction bases outside the gene matches: 9. The CDR3 here is CASSLVQGEGGYGYTF. The CDR3 DNA follows: TGCGCCAGCAGCTTGGTCCAGGGGGAAGGGGGCTATGGCTACACCTTC.